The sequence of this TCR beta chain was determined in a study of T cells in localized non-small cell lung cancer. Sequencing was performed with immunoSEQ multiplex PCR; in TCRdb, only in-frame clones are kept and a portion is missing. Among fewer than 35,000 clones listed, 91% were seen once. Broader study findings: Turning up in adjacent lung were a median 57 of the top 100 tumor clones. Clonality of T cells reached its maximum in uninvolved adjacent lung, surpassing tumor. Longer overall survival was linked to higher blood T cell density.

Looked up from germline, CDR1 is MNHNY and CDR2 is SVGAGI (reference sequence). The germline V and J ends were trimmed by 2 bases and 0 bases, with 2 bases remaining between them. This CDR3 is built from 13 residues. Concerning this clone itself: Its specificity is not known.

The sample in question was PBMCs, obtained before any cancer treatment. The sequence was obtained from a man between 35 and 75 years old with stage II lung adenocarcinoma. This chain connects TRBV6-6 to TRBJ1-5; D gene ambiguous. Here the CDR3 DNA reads TGTGCCAGCAGTTACAGTAGCAATCAGCCCCAGCATTTT. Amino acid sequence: CASSYSSNQPQHF.